What follows are 18 T cell receptor beta chains derived from one specimen sequenced in a study of shared clonotypes between healthy human individuals. Only in-frame clones appear in the TCRdb table, and some are missing; sequencing was by immunoSEQ multiplex PCR. This sample has around 2.5 million clones; 80% to 95% occur once, and the top ten carry 0.36%. Source material: naive CD4+ T cells from PBMCs. Subset given: CD45RA+ positively selected. The receptors derive from a man in his late teens or twenties in good health. Some clones in this sample may be carry-over from other donors' samples.

This chain joins TRBV30 and TRBJ2-3; the D gene is possibly TRBD2 (6 bases). Trimming cost V 1 base and J 0 bases, with 14 bases left between them. Germline V gene data show CDR1 as GTSNPN and CDR2 as SVGIG (reference sequence). The CDR3 has 16 amino acids. For the CDR3, the DNA is TGTGCCTGGAGTGAAGGGACTTCTTCTAGCACAGATACGCAGTATTTT. Protein: CAWSEGTSSSTDTQYF. The full variable domain, its missing parts supplied by reference TRBV30 and TRBJ2-3, is SQTIHQWPATLVQPVGSPLSLECTVEGTSNPNLYWYRQAAGRGLQLLFYSVGIGQISSEVPQNLSASRPQDRQFILSSKKLLLSDSGFYLCAWSEGTSSSTDTQYFGPGTRLTVL.

This clone was recorded only once. The genes are TRBV5-1 and TRBJ2-7, with a tentative D call TRBD1 (6 bases). The CDR3 has 16 amino acids. Trimming shortened V by 3 bases and J by 2 bases, and 18 bases separated the two germline ends. From germline, CDR1 is SGHRS and CDR2 YFSETQ. CDR3 sequence (DNA): TGCGCCAGCAGCTCAGGGGCGGATCCAGGGGCCTACGAGCAGTACTTC. This gives the protein CASSSGADPGAYEQYF.

The V gene is TRBV4-1, the J gene TRBJ2-5; TRBD1 agrees at 11 bases. The DNA end lines up better with TRBJ2-7; the J call may be wrong. From germline, CDR1 is MGHRA and CDR2 YSYEKL. The CDR3 length is 16 residues. CDR3 protein: CASSHFGQGAPYEQYF. Written as DNA, the CDR3 is TGCGCCAGCAGCCATTTCGGACAGGGGGCCCCCTACGAGCAGTACTTC.

V gene TRBV5-1 combines with J gene TRBJ1-3; the D gene is possibly TRBD1 (5 bases). The CDR3 runs 17 residues. Trimming removed 3 bases from V and 0 bases from J, with 16 bases in between. Germline-derived CDR1 and CDR2 are SGHRS and YFSETQ. CDR3 in amino acids: CASSWGGESSSGNTIYF. CDR3 coding DNA: TGCGCCAGCAGCTGGGGCGGGGAGTCAAGCTCTGGAAACACCATATATTTT.

The chain employs TRBV19 and TRBJ1-5, with D perhaps matching TRBD1 (5 bases). Germline CDR1 reads LNHDA; CDR2 reads SQIVND (reference sequence). V was shortened by 8 bases and J by 3 bases, with 20 bases between the two germline ends. The length of the CDR3 is 16 residues. CDR3 residues: CASRRGDGGSNQPQHF. CDR3 in DNA: TGTGCCAGTCGCCGCGGCGATGGGGGGTCCAATCAGCCCCAGCATTTT.

The sample holds one count of this clone. The gene calls are TRBV28 and TRBJ2-1, with 7 bases matching TRBD2. V gave up 8 bases and J gave up 3 bases; unmatched junction bases: 13. CDR3 length: 16 residues. The germline V gene has CDR1 MDHEN and CDR2 SYDVKM. CDR3 coding DNA: TGTGCCAGCGCCCCAAAGGCGGGACTACTCTACAATGAGCAGTTCTTC. This gives the protein CASAPKAGLLYNEQFF.

This CDR3 reads CASSQEDPDYNEQFF. The CDR3 nucleotides are TGTGCCAGCAGCCAAGAGGACCCGGACTACAATGAGCAGTTCTTC. This rearrangement joins TRBV14 to TRBJ2-1; unclear D gene. This CDR3 is built from 15 residues. Deletions cut 0 bases from V and 3 bases from J, with 9 bases between. The germline V gene has CDR1 SGHDN and CDR2 FVKESK.

In nucleotides, the CDR3 is TGTGCCAGCAGTGAATCTGCCCGCGGGCGGGGGGGAAACATTCAGTACTTC. It translates to CASSESARGRGGNIQYF. The rearrangement links TRBV25-1 to TRBJ2-4; TRBD2 agrees at 9 bases. The ends lost 1 base at V and 6 bases at J; junction bases unmatched: 10. There are 17 residues in the CDR3. Per the germline V gene, CDR1 is MGHDK and CDR2 is SYGVNS.

The rearrangement uses TRBV6-5 and TRBJ1-2; 7 bases fit TRBD1. J gave up 8 bases and V 0 bases, and 9 bases lay outside the gene matches. This CDR3 region has 15 residues. Germline V gives CDR1 MNHEY, CDR2 SVGAGI. In DNA, the CDR3 is TGTGCCAGCAGTTACTCCCAGGGGGAATATAGGGGCTACACCTTC. The encoded protein is CASSYSQGEYRGYTF.

The chain links TRBV6-5 to TRBJ2-2; D gene unclear. Germline V CDR1 and CDR2: MNHEY, SVGAGI. Trimming left V 6 bases short and J 6 bases short, with 8 bases between. The CDR3 sequence is 12 residues long. The CDR3 nucleotides read TGTGCCAGCAGATTAGGAGCCGGGGAGCTGTTTTTT. Its translation is CASRLGAGELFF.

The rearrangement links TRBV5-1 to TRBJ2-1, with 9 nucleotides matching TRBD2. The CDR3 spans 16 residues. V lost 0 bases to trimming and J lost 9 bases; unmatched junction nucleotides: 10. Germline V gives CDR1 SGHRS, CDR2 YFSETQ. The CDR3 sequence is CASSLAGLAGRGEQFF. The CDR3 bases are TGCGCCAGCAGCTTGGCCGGGCTAGCGGGGCGTGGTGAGCAGTTCTTC.

Here the CDR3 DNA reads TGCGCCAGCAGCCATGGAACAGGGGGCTATTCCGGGGAGCTGTTTTTT. The encoded protein is CASSHGTGGYSGELFF. The chain links TRBV4-1 to TRBJ2-2; 9 bases are a match to TRBD1. Germline lookup yields CDR1 MGHRA and CDR2 YSYEKL. V was pared by 3 bases and J by 6 bases, with 8 bases of the junction left unmatched. This CDR3 region has 16 residues.

This chain joins TRBV19 and TRBJ2-7; D tentatively fits TRBD1 or TRBD2 (6 bases each). Deletions cut 5 bases from V and 3 bases from J, with 17 bases between. CDR1 is LNHDA and CDR2 is SQIVND in the germline V gene (reference sequence). CDR3 size: 15 residues. CDR3 bases: TGTGCCAGTAGTGAAGACAGGCTGGGAGGCTACGAGCAGTACTTC. Amino acid sequence: CASSEDRLGGYEQYF.

This clone was observed a single time. V usage is TRBV27 and J usage is TRBJ1-5; the D gene is possibly TRBD1 (5 bases). From germline, CDR1 is MNHEY and CDR2 SMNVEV (reference sequence). V lost 6 bases, J lost 4 bases, and 10 bases lay in between. The CDR3 contains 13 residues. CDR3 amino acids: CASRGDLNQPQHF. The CDR3 coding sequence is TGTGCCAGCAGGGGGGATTTAAATCAGCCCCAGCATTTT.

The genes are TRBV28 and TRBJ1-2; D possibly corresponds to TRBD1 (6 bases). Germline CDR1 and CDR2: MDHEN and SYDVKM. This CDR3 is 15 amino acids long. Trimming left V 5 bases short and J 1 base short, with 14 bases between. CDR3 sequence: CASSLGTPYNYGYTF. In DNA, the CDR3 is TGTGCCAGCAGTCTTGGGACACCATATAACTATGGCTACACCTTC.

With respect to this clone: The germline gene is not matched at one end of the junction; a read error may be the cause. The rearrangement uses TRBV10-2 and TRBJ1-2; the match to TRBD1 covers 8 bases. From germline, CDR1 is WSHSY and CDR2 SAAADI. The CDR3 covers 15 residues. The CDR3 coding sequence is TGCGCCAGCAGTGATGGGCAGGGGGCAGGATATGGCCACACCTTC. Protein sequence: CASSDGQGAGYGHTF.

The V gene is TRBV7-3, the J gene TRBJ2-6; D is ambiguous. Trimming took 1 base from V and 1 from J, leaving 5 bases between them. The CDR3 covers 15 residues. Germline CDR1 SGHTA, CDR2 FQGTGA. The CDR3 loop is CASSLIVSGANVLTF. In DNA, the CDR3 is TGTGCCAGCAGCTTAATTGTTTCTGGGGCCAACGTCCTGACTTTC.

The chain uses TRBV15 and TRBJ2-7; TRBD2 matches 9 bases. CDR3 length equals 20 residues. Germline V gene lookup returns CDR1 LNHNV and CDR2 YYDKDF (reference sequence). J lost 4 bases, V lost 0 bases, and 19 bases had no gene match. The CDR3 bases are TGTGCCACCAGCAGAGATAGGGATATAGGGCTAGCGGGACCGCTGTACGAGCAGTACTTC. Translated: CATSRDRDIGLAGPLYEQYF.